The source of this TCR beta chain is a study of response to subunit inactivated influenza vaccine. Study-wide points: T cells newly recruited by each seasonal influenza vaccination are few, the authors suggested.

In the case of this clonotype: Antigen specificity is unknown.

CDR3 length: 14 amino acids. V lost 0 bases, J lost 1 base, and 6 bases lay in between. TCRdb re-called the RT-PCR reads through MiXCR, storing one row per CDR3 protein. This table holds about 700,000 distinct CDR3 sequences, approximately 13% found once. The gene calls are TRBV12-3 or TRBV12-4 and TRBJ2-5; D uncertain. The sequence came from a man aged 50-60 years who received an inactivated influenza vaccine. Sequencing used PBMCs from blood, obtained 14 days before vaccination. The DNA of the CDR3 is TGTGCCAGCAGTTTAGCTTTGACCCAAGAGACCCAGTACTTC. Its translation is CASSLALTQETQYF.